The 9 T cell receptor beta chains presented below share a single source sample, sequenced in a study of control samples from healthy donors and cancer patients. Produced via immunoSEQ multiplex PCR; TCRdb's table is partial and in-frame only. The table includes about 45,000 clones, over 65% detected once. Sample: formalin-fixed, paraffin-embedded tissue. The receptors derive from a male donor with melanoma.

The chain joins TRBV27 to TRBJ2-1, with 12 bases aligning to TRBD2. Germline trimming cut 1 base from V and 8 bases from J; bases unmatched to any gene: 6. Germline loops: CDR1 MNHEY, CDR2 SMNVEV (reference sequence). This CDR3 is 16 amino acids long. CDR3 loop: CASSLFSSGRAYEQFF. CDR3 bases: TGTGCCAGCAGTTTATTCTCTAGCGGGAGGGCCTATGAGCAGTTCTTC.

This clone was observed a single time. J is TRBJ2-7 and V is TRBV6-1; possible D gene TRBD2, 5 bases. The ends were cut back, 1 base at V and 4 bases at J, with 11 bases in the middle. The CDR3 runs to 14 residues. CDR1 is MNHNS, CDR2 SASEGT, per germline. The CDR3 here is CASSEVFGGYEQYF. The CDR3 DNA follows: TGTGCCAGCAGTGAAGTGTTTGGCGGGTACGAGCAGTACTTC.

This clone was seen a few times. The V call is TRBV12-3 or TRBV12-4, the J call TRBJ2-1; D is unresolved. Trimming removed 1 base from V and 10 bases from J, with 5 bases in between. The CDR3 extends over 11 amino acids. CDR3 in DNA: TGTGCCAGCAGTTTAGGAAAGGAGCAGTTCTTC. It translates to CASSLGKEQFF.

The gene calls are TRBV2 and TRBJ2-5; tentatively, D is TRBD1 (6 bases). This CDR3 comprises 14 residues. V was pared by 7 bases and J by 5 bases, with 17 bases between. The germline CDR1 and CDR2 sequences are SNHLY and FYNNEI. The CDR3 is CASTRDKGWETQYF. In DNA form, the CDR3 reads TGTGCCAGCACCCGGGACAAGGGTTGGGAGACCCAGTACTTC.

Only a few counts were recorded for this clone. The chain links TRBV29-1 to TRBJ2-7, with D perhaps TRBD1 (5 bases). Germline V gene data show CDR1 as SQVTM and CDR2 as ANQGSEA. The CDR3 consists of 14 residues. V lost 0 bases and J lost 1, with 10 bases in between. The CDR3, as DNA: TGCAGCGTTGAAGACCCCAGGGATTCCTACGAGCAGTACTTC. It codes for CSVEDPRDSYEQYF.

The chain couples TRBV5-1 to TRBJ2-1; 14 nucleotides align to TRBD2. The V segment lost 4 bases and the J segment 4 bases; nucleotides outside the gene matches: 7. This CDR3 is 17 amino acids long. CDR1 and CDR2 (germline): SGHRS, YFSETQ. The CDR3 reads CASSAGTSGRGYNEQFF. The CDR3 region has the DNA TGCGCCAGCAGCGCCGGGACTAGCGGGAGAGGATACAATGAGCAGTTCTTC.

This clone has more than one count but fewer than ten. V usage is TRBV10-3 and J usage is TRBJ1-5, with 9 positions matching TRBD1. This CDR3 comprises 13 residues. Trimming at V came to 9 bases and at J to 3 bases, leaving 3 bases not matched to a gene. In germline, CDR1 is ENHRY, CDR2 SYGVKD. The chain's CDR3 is CAIGQGTNQPQHF. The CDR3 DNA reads TGTGCCATAGGACAGGGGACCAATCAGCCCCAGCATTTT.

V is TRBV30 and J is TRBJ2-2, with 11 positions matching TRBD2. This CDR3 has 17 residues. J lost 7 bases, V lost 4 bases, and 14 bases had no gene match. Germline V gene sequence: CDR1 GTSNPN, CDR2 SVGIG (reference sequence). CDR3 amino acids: CAWNTLAGGLVGGELFF. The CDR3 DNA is TGTGCCTGGAACACTCTAGCGGGAGGCCTCGTTGGCGGGGAGCTGTTTTTT. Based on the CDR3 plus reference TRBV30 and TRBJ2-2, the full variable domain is SQTIHQWPATLVQPVGSPLSLECTVEGTSNPNLYWYRQAAGRGLQLLFYSVGIGQISSEVPQNLSASRPQDRQFILSSKKLLLSDSGFYLCAWNTLAGGLVGGELFFGEGSRLTVL.

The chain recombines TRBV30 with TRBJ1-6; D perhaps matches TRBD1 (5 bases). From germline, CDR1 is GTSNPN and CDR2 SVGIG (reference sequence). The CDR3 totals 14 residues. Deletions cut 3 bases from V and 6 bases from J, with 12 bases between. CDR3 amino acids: CAWSRGLGNSPLHF. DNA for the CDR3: TGTGCCTGGAGCCGGGGGTTGGGTAATTCACCCCTCCACTTT. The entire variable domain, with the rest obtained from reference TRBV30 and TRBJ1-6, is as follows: SQTIHQWPATLVQPVGSPLSLECTVEGTSNPNLYWYRQAAGRGLQLLFYSVGIGQISSEVPQNLSASRPQDRQFILSSKKLLLSDSGFYLCAWSRGLGNSPLHFGNGTRLTVT.